The rows below give T cell receptor beta chains drawn from one sample of a study of early T cells in non-severe SARS-CoV-2 infection. A single record per CDR3 protein comes from TCRdb applying MiXCR to the 5' RACE reads. The table lists approximately 76,000 distinct CDR3 sequences, roughly 13% of them singletons. Sequenced input: whole blood. All receptors come from an adult who was a healthcare worker with PCR-confirmed SARS-CoV-2 infection or an uninfected control (not recorded which). The CDR3 runs from the conserved cysteine through the conserved F or W. Fields, in order: D gene, J gene, V gene, clone size, CDR3 protein, CDR3 DNA. D genes are given only for firm matches. Rows may omit the clone size; those that give it use once, few, many or a size class.

- | TRBJ2-2 | TRBV29-1 | few | CSARLNTGELFF | TGCAGCGCCCGACTAAACACCGGGGAGCTGTTTTTT
- | TRBJ2-7 | TRBV28 | few | CASSLQGEQYF | TGTGCCAGCAGCCTCCAGGGGGAGCAGTACTTC
- | TRBJ2-1 | TRBV10-2 | - | CASSAMWGNEQFF | TGCGCCAGCAGCGCCATGTGGGGTAATGAGCAGTTCTTC
- | TRBJ1-3 | TRBV6-1 | many | CASSLSSGNTIYF | TGTGCCAGCAGCTTGAGCTCTGGAAACACCATATATTTT
TRBD2 | TRBJ2-7 | TRBV6-5 | - | CASGTSGGPAYEQYF | TGTGCCAGCGGAACTAGCGGGGGACCCGCCTACGAGCAGTACTTC
- | TRBJ2-7 | TRBV4-1 | many | CASSQEALYEQYF | TGCGCCAGCAGCCAAGAGGCGCTCTACGAGCAGTACTTC
- | TRBJ2-6 | TRBV20-1 | - | CSARHQSGANVLTF | TGCAGTGCCCGACATCAGTCTGGGGCCAACGTCCTGACTTTC
TRBD2 | TRBJ2-5 | TRBV5-6 | few | CASSFGGSPGLGQETQYF | TGTGCCAGCAGCTTCGGGGGGTCCCCAGGCCTAGGCCAAGAGACCCAGTACTTC
TRBD2 | TRBJ2-7 | TRBV18 | - | CASSPQPSSGLSSYEQYF | TGTGCCAGCTCACCACAGCCTTCTAGCGGCTTGAGCTCCTACGAGCAGTACTTC
- | TRBJ2-3 | TRBV10-2 | few | CASSQQTRRTDTQYF | TGCGCCAGCAGCCAACAGACTAGGCGCACAGATACGCAGTATTTT
- | TRBJ1-1 | TRBV24-1 | - | CATSGGGARTEAFF | TGTGCCACCAGTGGGGGGGGCGCCCGTACTGAAGCTTTCTTT
- | TRBJ2-3 | TRBV6-5 | - | CASSKIEGTQYF | TGTGCCAGCAGTAAGATTGAGGGCACGCAGTATTTT
- | TRBJ2-1 | TRBV4-2 | - | CASSPFPYNEQFF | TGTGCCAGCAGCCCTTTTCCGTACAATGAGCAGTTCTTC
- | TRBJ1-5 | TRBV25-1 | - | CASSEGSADQPQHF | TGTGCCAGCAGTGAAGGCAGTGCTGATCAGCCCCAGCATTTT
- | TRBJ2-1 | TRBV6-1 | - | CASSEWGLGNEQFF | TGTGCCAGCAGTGAATGGGGGTTGGGCAATGAGCAGTTCTTC
TRBD2 | TRBJ2-5 | TRBV12-3/TRBV12-4 | few | CASSFREAAETQYF | TGTGCCAGCAGCTTTCGGGAGGCGGCGGAGACCCAGTACTTC